The text below deals with one TCR beta chain. Its specificity is unknown. A single record per CDR3 protein comes from TCRdb applying MiXCR to the reads. The sample has hundreds of thousands of distinct CDR3 sequences; 30% to 35% are singletons. CDR3 size: 16 residues. The germline V gene has CDR1 MGHRA and CDR2 YSYEKL. The ends were cut back, 4 bases at V and 5 bases at J, with 20 bases in the middle. This sample was taken from a study of T cell repertoires in cytomegalovirus infection. Study at large: Evidence of both CMV infection and a matching HLA type came from public TCR beta signatures.

The sequences come from cultured CD8+ T cells from PBMCs, collected from culture after CMV antigen stimulation. The TCR sequence derives from a human donor in good health (CMV status not recorded). Some clones in this sample may be carry-over from other donors' samples. This chain joins TRBV4-1 and TRBJ1-2; D is unclear. CDR3 amino acids: CASSLPQAGPRYGYTF. The CDR3 coding sequence is TGCGCCAGCAGCCTACCCCAGGCGGGCCCGAGGTATGGCTACACCTTC.